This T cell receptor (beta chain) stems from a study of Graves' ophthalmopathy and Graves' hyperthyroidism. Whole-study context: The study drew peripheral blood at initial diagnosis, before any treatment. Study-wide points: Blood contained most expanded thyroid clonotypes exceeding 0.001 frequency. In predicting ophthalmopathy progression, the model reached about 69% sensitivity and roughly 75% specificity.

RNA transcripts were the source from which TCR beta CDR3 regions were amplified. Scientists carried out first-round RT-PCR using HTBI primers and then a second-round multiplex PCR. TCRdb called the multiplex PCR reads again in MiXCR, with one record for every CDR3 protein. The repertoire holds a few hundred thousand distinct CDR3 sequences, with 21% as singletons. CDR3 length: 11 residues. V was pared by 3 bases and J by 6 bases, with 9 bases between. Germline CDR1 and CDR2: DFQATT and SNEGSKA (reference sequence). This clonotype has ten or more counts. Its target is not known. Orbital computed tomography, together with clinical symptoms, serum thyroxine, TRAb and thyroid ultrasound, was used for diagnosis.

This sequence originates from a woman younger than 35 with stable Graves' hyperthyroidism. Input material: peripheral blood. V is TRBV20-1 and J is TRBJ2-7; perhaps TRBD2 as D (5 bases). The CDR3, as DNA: TGCAGTGCTAGTTCCGGGGTCGAGCAGTACTTC. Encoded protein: CSASSGVEQYF.